The 30 T cell receptor beta chains reported below all come from one sample, sequenced in a study of human T cells and chemical hapten exposure. MiXCR, applied by TCRdb to the RACE reads, yields one record per CDR3 protein. Seen here are about 380,000 distinct CDR3 sequences, 4.5% to 5.5% observed once, and the top ten hold 2% to 3%. The time point: pre-sensitization, week 0. Treatment given: therapeutic diphenylcyclopropenone sensitization with weekly scalp DPC. The material sequenced was whole blood, taken in connection with sensitization to the hapten diphenylcyclopropenone (DPC). All receptors derive from a woman aged 45-65 years with alopecia areata. Some clones in this sample may be carry-over from other donors' samples.

The table lists this clonotype with many counts. The CDR3 nucleotides are TGTGCCACCAGCAGAGAAGGAGGGAACGATGAGCAGTTCTTC. Translating it yields CATSREGGNDEQFF. The V and J genes are TRBV15 and TRBJ2-1; the D gene is possibly TRBD2 (6 bases). CDR3 length equals 14 residues. Germline V gene sequence: CDR1 LNHNV, CDR2 YYDKDF (reference sequence). Trimming left V 0 bases short and J 8 bases short, with 11 bases between.

The V and J genes are TRBV27 and TRBJ2-7; no definite D call. From germline, CDR1 is MNHEY and CDR2 SMNVEV (reference sequence). The CDR3 runs to 14 residues. V was shortened by 4 bases and J by 3 bases, with 13 bases between the two germline ends. As DNA, the CDR3 is TGTGCCAGCAGTTCGGATCCAAAGCTCTACGAGCAGTACTTC. It yields the protein CASSSDPKLYEQYF.

This clonotype was counted many times. The chain combines TRBV6-6 with TRBJ2-6, with 7 bases lining up with TRBD1. The CDR3 is 15 residues long. With V trimmed by 6 bases and J by 2 bases, 4 bases remained unmatched. Germline lookup yields CDR1 MNHNY and CDR2 SVGAGI (reference sequence). In DNA, the CDR3 is TGTGCCAGCAGACCAGGGGGTGCTGGGGCCAACGTCCTGACTTTC. It yields the protein CASRPGGAGANVLTF.

This sequence joins TRBV2 and TRBJ1-2; D perhaps matches TRBD1 (5 bases). Germline-derived CDR1 and CDR2 are SNHLY and FYNNEI. The V end lost 7 bases, the J end lost 6 bases, and 9 bases lay between the germline ends. This CDR3 is built from 11 residues. The CDR3 is CASTGEDGYTF. In DNA form, the CDR3 reads TGTGCCAGCACGGGGGAGGATGGCTACACCTTC. Based on the CDR3 plus reference TRBV2 and TRBJ1-2, the full variable domain is EPEVTQTPSHQVTQMGQEVILRCVPISNHLYFYWYRQILGQKVEFLVSFYNNEISEKSEIFDDQFSVERPDGSNFTLKIRSTKLEDSAMYFCASTGEDGYTFGSGTRLTVV.

The CDR3 loop is CASSFGQSSYNSPLHF. The CDR3 DNA reads as TGCGCCAGCAGCTTCGGACAGAGCTCCTATAATTCACCCCTCCACTTT. This chain links TRBV5-1 with TRBJ1-6; possibly TRBD1 for D (6 bases). Germline CDR1 reads SGHRS; CDR2 reads YFSETQ. The CDR3 covers 16 residues. With 2 bases removed from V and 0 bases from J, the gap between germline ends came to 9 bases.

This clonotype was recorded at least ten times. The chain uses TRBV12-3 or TRBV12-4 and TRBJ1-2, with 7 bases that match TRBD1. The CDR3 spans 13 residues. With V trimmed by 7 bases and J by 6 bases, 8 bases remained unmatched. CDR3 nucleotides: TGTGCCAGCACCCCCGACAGGGCGGATGGCTACACCTTC. Translated, it gives CASTPDRADGYTF.

This clonotype was counted only a few times. The rearrangement links TRBV27 to TRBJ1-1; TRBD1 might be the D (6 bases). The CDR3 has 15 amino acids. CDR1 and CDR2 (germline): MNHEY, SMNVEV (reference sequence). V lost 3 bases and J lost 0, with 11 bases in between. DNA of the CDR3: TGTGCCAGCAGTTTCACCGGGACATTGAACACTGAAGCTTTCTTT. Encoded protein: CASSFTGTLNTEAFF.

This clonotype turned up a few times. This rearrangement joins TRBV20-1 to TRBJ1-1; D is unclear. Between the trimmed V and J ends, which lost 4 bases and 6 bases, there was a span of 18 bases. Per germline, CDR1 DFQATT and CDR2 SNEGSKA (reference sequence). The CDR3 is 14 residues long. CDR3 sequence (DNA): TGCAGTGCTAAACCCCCCCGGGATCAGCCTGAAGCTTTCTTT. It encodes CSAKPPRDQPEAFF.

This clonotype came up a few times. The chain uses TRBV6-1 and TRBJ1-5; D remains unclear. CDR1 and CDR2 from the germline V gene are MNHNS and SASEGT. The V gene lost 2 bases and the J gene lost 3 bases, with 8 bases spanning the gap. This CDR3 contains 14 residues. DNA of the CDR3: TGTGCCAGCAGTGAACTTGGATTCAATCAGCCCCAGCATTTT. Encoded protein: CASSELGFNQPQHF.

Only a few counts were recorded for this clonotype. V usage is TRBV4-1 and J usage is TRBJ1-4, with 9 bases aligning to TRBD1. CDR3 length equals 19 residues. J was trimmed by 6 bases and V by 3 bases; bases with no gene match: 17. In germline, CDR1 is MGHRA, CDR2 YSYEKL. CDR3 sequence reads: CASSQLPGQGNKNDEKLFF. CDR3 DNA sequence: TGCGCCAGCAGCCAGTTGCCGGGACAGGGAAACAAGAATGATGAAAAACTGTTTTTT.

The gene calls are TRBV6-2 or TRBV6-3 and TRBJ2-5, with D possibly matching TRBD2 (6 bases). This CDR3 is 14 amino acids long. Trimming removed 4 bases at V and 7 bases at J, with 16 bases between. Germline V lookup: CDR1 MNHEY, CDR2 SVGEGT. In DNA form, the CDR3 reads TGTGCCAGCAGTTCCACCAACGGGAGAGGGACCCAGTACTTC. This gives the protein CASSSTNGRGTQYF.

This clonotype has ten or more counts. The chain uses TRBV7-6 and TRBJ2-3; D is possibly TRBD2 (5 bases). Trimming pared 3 bases from V and 4 bases from J, leaving 17 bases between. This CDR3 region has 16 residues. Germline V gene lookup returns CDR1 SGHVS and CDR2 FNYEAQ. CDR3 region: CASSFVQVRGPDTQYF. The CDR3 DNA is TGTGCCAGCAGCTTTGTTCAGGTTCGGGGTCCAGATACGCAGTATTTT.

This clonotype was found many times. The chain combines TRBV7-2 with TRBJ2-7; D ambiguous. The CDR3 contains 11 residues. Germline CDR1 SGHTA, CDR2 FQGNSA. Deletions cut 0 bases from V and 5 bases from J, with 2 bases between. The CDR3 DNA is TGTGCCAGCAGCTTAGCGCACGAGCAGTACTTC. This sequence encodes CASSLAHEQYF.

The table lists this clonotype with many counts. The chain carries TRBV12-3 or TRBV12-4 and TRBJ2-1; D is uncertain. Trimming pared 8 bases from V and 10 bases from J, leaving 18 bases between. The CDR3 length is 13 residues. CDR3 coding DNA: TGTGCCAGCTCACCGCGTCAGGTCGGGGAGCAGTTCTTC. It is translated as CASSPRQVGEQFF.

This clonotype was counted ten times or more. The J gene is TRBJ1-2, the V gene TRBV30, with D unresolved. The CDR3 extends over 13 amino acids. Germline CDR1 GTSNPN, CDR2 SVGIG (reference sequence). V gave up 0 bases and J gave up 4 bases, with 9 bases separating them. The CDR3 spells CAWSVGRIYGYTF. The CDR3, as DNA: TGTGCCTGGAGTGTAGGGAGGATCTATGGCTACACCTTC.

This clonotype was detected a few times. J is TRBJ2-5 and V is TRBV13; perhaps D is TRBD1 or TRBD2 (5 bases each). V lost 3 bases to trimming and J lost 8 bases, with 16 bases between them. The CDR3 contains 14 residues. Germline CDR1 reads PRHDT; CDR2 reads FYEKMQ (reference sequence). CDR3 nucleotides: TGTGCCAGCAGCTTGGGACGGTTAATAGAAACCCAGTACTTC. Its translation is CASSLGRLIETQYF. The full variable domain, completed using reference TRBV13 and TRBJ2-5, is AAGVIQSPRHLIKEKRETATLKCYPIPRHDTVYWYQQGPGQDPQFLISFYEKMQSDKGSIPDRFSAQQFSDYHSELNMSSLELGDSALYFCASSLGRLIETQYFGPGTRLLVL.

This clonotype showed up many times. CDR3 nucleotide sequence: TGTGCCAGCCGTGAGGGGCGGAACACTGAAGCTTTCTTT. This gives the protein CASREGRNTEAFF. The gene calls are TRBV6-5 and TRBJ1-1; the D gene is possibly TRBD1 (5 bases). In germline, CDR1 is MNHEY, CDR2 SVGAGI. Trimming left V 8 bases short and J 1 base short, with 11 bases between. CDR3 length: 13 amino acids.

This clonotype was counted ten times or more. The rearrangement links TRBV4-3 to TRBJ2-6; a possible D gene is TRBD1 (6 bases). The V gene's germline CDR1 is LGHNA and CDR2 YSLEER. V lost 0 bases and J 4 bases, leaving 10 bases between the germline ends. This CDR3 comprises 16 residues. The CDR3 sequence is CASSQEAGVGANVLTF. CDR3 bases: TGCGCCAGCAGCCAAGAAGCAGGGGTGGGGGCCAACGTCCTGACTTTC.

A few counts support this clonotype. This chain links TRBV5-4 with TRBJ2-7; D is undetermined. This CDR3 region has 15 residues. Trimming shortened V by 4 bases and J by 6 bases, and 20 bases separated the two germline ends. In germline, CDR1 is SGHNT, CDR2 YYREEE (reference sequence). CDR3 bases: TGTGCCAGCAGCGCCGCCGCTGACCGATTTAGCGAGCAGTACTTC. Its protein is CASSAAADRFSEQYF.

The rearrangement links TRBV15 to TRBJ1-1; TRBD1 might be the D (5 bases). The CDR3 loop spans 15 amino acids. Trimming removed 0 bases at V and 1 base at J, with 9 bases between. Per germline, CDR1 LNHNV and CDR2 YYDKDF (reference sequence). As DNA, the CDR3 is TGTGCCACCAGCAGAGATCGACAGAAGAACACTGAAGCTTTCTTT. Translated: CATSRDRQKNTEAFF.

This chain joins TRBV30 and TRBJ1-4; D is uncertain. Germline-derived CDR1 and CDR2 are GTSNPN and SVGIG (reference sequence). V was shortened by 1 base and J by 8 bases, with 14 bases between the two germline ends. CDR3 size: 14 residues. In DNA, the CDR3 is TGTGCCTGGAGTGGGCAGGTGCGGGAGGAAAAACTGTTTTTT. Encoded protein: CAWSGQVREEKLFF.

The V call is TRBV6-2 or TRBV6-3, the J call TRBJ1-5; 9 nucleotides agree with TRBD1. J was trimmed by 7 bases and V by 5 bases; bases with no gene match: 12. In germline, CDR1 is MNHEY, CDR2 SVGEGT. CDR3 length: 16 amino acids. The CDR3 is CASSPSGTGSRQPQHF. CDR3 nucleotide sequence: TGTGCCAGCAGTCCTTCCGGGACAGGGTCAAGACAGCCCCAGCATTTT.

This clonotype was seen many times. The V and J genes are TRBV3-1 and TRBJ2-3, with D tentatively TRBD2 (7 bases). From germline, CDR1 is LGHDT and CDR2 YNNKEL (reference sequence). CDR3 length: 13 residues. The V gene lost 4 bases and the J gene lost 10 bases, with 15 bases spanning the gap. Here the CDR3 DNA reads TGTGCCAGCAGCCGGGGGGGCAGTCCAGCGCAGTATTTT. Translated: CASSRGGSPAQYF.

At least ten counts were recorded for this clonotype. J is TRBJ2-1 and V is TRBV9; D gene unclear. Trimming removed 4 bases at V and 0 bases at J, with 11 bases between. CDR1 and CDR2 (germline): SGDLS, YYNGEE. This CDR3 spans 15 amino acids. CDR3 sequence: CASSSGLSSYNEQFF. CDR3 nucleotide sequence: TGTGCCAGCAGCTCAGGATTGAGCTCCTACAATGAGCAGTTCTTC.

This clonotype appeared many times. The gene calls are TRBV27 and TRBJ2-7; 8 bases are shared with TRBD2. This CDR3 is 15 amino acids long. V lost 2 bases, J lost 4 bases, and 7 bases stayed unmatched. CDR1 and CDR2 from the germline V gene are MNHEY and SMNVEV (reference sequence). The CDR3 is CASSLSVAGSYEQYF. The CDR3 coding sequence is TGTGCCAGCAGTTTAAGTGTAGCGGGGAGTTACGAGCAGTACTTC.

This clonotype was counted a few times. This chain connects TRBV24-1 to TRBJ2-5; perhaps TRBD2 as D (7 bases). Germline lookup yields CDR1 KGHDR and CDR2 SFDVKD. CDR3 length: 16 residues. V was trimmed by 0 bases and J by 1 base, leaving 11 bases between them. The CDR3 DNA sequence: TGTGCCACCAGTGATTTGCCCCGGGGGGCCCAAGAGACCCAGTACTTC. The encoded protein is CATSDLPRGAQETQYF.

This clonotype was seen a few times. The V gene is TRBV9, the J gene TRBJ2-1, with D maybe TRBD2 (7 bases). Trimming shortened V by 1 base and J by 5 bases, and 13 bases separated the two germline ends. The V gene's germline CDR1 is SGDLS and CDR2 YYNGEE. This CDR3 region has 15 residues. CDR3 nucleotide sequence: TGTGCCAGCAGCGTAAGGCGGGGGCCAGACAATGAGCAGTTCTTC. Its protein is CASSVRRGPDNEQFF.

V usage is TRBV20-1 and J usage is TRBJ1-1; D gene uncertain. V lost 0 bases and J 7 bases, leaving 15 bases between the germline ends. Germline V gene sequence: CDR1 DFQATT, CDR2 SNEGSKA (reference sequence). The CDR3 is 14 amino acids. CDR3 DNA sequence: TGCAGTGCTAGAGATAAGGCGGCGCAGATTGAAGCTTTCTTT. Translation: CSARDKAAQIEAFF.

This clonotype was detected ten times or more. The chain uses TRBV25-1 and TRBJ2-7; 9 nucleotides line up with TRBD1. Germline CDR1 and CDR2: MGHDK and SYGVNS. The CDR3 spans 14 residues. The trim removed 8 bases at V and 4 bases at J, leaving 9 bases unmatched. This CDR3 is CASRPAGQGYEQYF. For the CDR3, the DNA is TGTGCCAGCCGCCCAGCGGGACAGGGATACGAGCAGTACTTC.

The chain links TRBV30 to TRBJ2-2; D not certain. Germline lookup yields CDR1 GTSNPN and CDR2 SVGIG (reference sequence). The V end lost 1 base, the J end lost 0 bases, and 6 bases lay between the germline ends. The CDR3 length is 14 residues. CDR3 nucleotides: TGTGCCTGGAGTGCATACGCGAACACCGGGGAGCTGTTTTTT. As protein: CAWSAYANTGELFF.